Only a few counts were recorded for the clone carrying this TCR beta chain. Its antigen remains unidentified. Trimming cost V 0 bases and J 3 bases, with 12 bases left between them. The CDR3 length is 16 residues. Germline lookup yields CDR1 MGHRA and CDR2 YSYEKL. This entry comes from a study of cytomegalovirus exposure and HLA in healthy donors. Overall study: Unique TCRs numbering approximately 80 million, obtained from HLA-typed donors, made up an early data release. The study's findings and limits: Earlier analysis found most TCR beta V segments productive about 87% or about 30% of the time. A later analysis found that most CMV-associated TCR beta chains appeared HLA-restricted. Later analysis identified a missense DCLRE1C variant that was linked to TCR beta V- and J-gene trimming.

Researchers ran the PCR with 60 Vbeta and 13 Jbeta primers. The method was immunoSEQ multiplex PCR; TCRdb's version includes in-frame clones alone and lacks a portion of them. The profile covers over 130,000 clones, with 70% to 80% appearing a single time and 6.2% taken by the ten largest. J is TRBJ1-5 and V is TRBV4-1; tentative D call: TRBD1 (5 bases). This receptor was obtained from a woman between 40 and 50 years old in good health and CMV-seropositive. Sequencing was performed on PBMCs. CDR3 nucleotide sequence: TGCGCCAGCAGCCAAGATCATCGGACAAACAATCAGCCCCAGCATTTT. Amino acids: CASSQDHRTNNQPQHF.